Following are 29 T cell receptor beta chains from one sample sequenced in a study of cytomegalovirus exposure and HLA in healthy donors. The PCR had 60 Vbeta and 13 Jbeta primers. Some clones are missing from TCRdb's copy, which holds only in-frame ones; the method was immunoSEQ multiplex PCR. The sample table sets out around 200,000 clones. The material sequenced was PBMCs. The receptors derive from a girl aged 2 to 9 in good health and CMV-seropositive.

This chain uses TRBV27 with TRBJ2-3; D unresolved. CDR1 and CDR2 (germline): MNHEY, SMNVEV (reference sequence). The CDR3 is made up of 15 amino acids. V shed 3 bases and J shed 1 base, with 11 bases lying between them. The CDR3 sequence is CASSLMTFGTDTQYF. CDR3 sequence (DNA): TGTGCCAGCAGTTTGATGACTTTCGGCACAGATACGCAGTATTTT.

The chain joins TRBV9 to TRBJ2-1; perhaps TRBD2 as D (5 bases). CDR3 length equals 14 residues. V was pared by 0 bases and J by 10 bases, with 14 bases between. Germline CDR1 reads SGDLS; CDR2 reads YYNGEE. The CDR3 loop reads CASSVVTTVREQFF. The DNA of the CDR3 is TGTGCCAGCAGCGTAGTGACTACAGTCAGGGAGCAGTTCTTC.

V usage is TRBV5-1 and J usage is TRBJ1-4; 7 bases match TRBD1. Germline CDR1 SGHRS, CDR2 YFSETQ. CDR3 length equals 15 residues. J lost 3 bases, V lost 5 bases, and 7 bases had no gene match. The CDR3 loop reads CASRGQPDSNEKLFF. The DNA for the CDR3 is TGCGCCAGCAGGGGACAGCCAGATTCTAATGAAAAACTGTTTTTT.

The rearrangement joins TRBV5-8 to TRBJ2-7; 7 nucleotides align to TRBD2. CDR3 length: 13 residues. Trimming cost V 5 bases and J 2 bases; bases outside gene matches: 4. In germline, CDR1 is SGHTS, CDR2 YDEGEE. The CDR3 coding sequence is TGTGCCAGCAGGCTGGGGGGGACCTACGAGCAGTACTTC. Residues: CASRLGGTYEQYF.

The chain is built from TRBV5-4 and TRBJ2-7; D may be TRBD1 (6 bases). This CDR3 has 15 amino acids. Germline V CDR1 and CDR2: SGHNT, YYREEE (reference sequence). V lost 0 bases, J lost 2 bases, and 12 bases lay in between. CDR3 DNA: TGTGCCAGCAGCTTGGACGGGACAAACCCCTACGAGCAGTACTTC. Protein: CASSLDGTNPYEQYF.

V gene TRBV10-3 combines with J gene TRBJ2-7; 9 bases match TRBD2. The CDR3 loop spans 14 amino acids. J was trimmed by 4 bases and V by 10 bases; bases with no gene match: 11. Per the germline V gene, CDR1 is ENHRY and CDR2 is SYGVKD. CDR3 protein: CANSPGLATYEQYF. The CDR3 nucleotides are TGTGCCAACAGCCCCGGACTAGCGACATACGAGCAGTACTTC.

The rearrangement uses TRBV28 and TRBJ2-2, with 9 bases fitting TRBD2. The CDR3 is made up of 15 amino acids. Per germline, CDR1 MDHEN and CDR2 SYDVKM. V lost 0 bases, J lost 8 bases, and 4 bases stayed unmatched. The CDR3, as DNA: TGTGCCAGCAGTTTATGGACTAGCGGACAAGGGGAGCTGTTTTTT. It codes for CASSLWTSGQGELFF.

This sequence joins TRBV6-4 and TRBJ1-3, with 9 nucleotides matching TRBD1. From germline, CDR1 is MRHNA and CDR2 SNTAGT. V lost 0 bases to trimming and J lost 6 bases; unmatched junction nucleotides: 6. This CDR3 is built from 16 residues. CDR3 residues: CASSDSKWTGENTIYF. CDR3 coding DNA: TGTGCCAGCAGTGACTCGAAGTGGACAGGGGAAAACACCATATATTTT.

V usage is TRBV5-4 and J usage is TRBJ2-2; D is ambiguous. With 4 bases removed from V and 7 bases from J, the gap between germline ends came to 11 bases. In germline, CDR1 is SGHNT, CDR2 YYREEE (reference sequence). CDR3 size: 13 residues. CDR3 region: CASSPAQVGELFF. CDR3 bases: TGTGCCAGCAGCCCAGCCCAGGTCGGGGAGCTGTTTTTT.

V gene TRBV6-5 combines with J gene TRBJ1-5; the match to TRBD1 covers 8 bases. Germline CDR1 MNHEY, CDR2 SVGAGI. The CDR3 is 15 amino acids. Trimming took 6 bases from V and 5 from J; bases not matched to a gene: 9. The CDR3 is CASSLDRGRDQPQHF. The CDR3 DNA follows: TGTGCCAGCAGCCTCGACAGGGGACGGGATCAGCCCCAGCATTTT.

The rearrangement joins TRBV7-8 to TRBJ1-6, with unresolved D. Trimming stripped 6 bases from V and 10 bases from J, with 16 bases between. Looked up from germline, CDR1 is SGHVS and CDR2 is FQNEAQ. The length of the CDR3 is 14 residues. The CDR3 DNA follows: TGTGCCAGCAGTCCAAGCGGCAGTACCTCACCCCTCCACTTT. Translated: CASSPSGSTSPLHF.

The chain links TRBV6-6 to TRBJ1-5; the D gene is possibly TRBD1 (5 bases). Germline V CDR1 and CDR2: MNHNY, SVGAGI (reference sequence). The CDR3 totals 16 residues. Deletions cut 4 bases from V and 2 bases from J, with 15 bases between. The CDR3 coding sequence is TGTGCCAGCAGTTCCCGACAGATAAATGGCAATCAGCCCCAGCATTTT. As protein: CASSSRQINGNQPQHF.

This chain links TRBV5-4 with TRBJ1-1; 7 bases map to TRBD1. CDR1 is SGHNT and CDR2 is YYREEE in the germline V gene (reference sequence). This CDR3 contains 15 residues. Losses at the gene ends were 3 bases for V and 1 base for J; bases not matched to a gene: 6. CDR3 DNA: TGTGCCAGCAGCTACCGGACAGGTGAGAACACTGAAGCTTTCTTT. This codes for CASSYRTGENTEAFF.

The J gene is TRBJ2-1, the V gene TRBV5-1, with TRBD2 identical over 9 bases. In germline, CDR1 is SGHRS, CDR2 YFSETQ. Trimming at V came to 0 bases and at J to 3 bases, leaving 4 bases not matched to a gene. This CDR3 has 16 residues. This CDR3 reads CASSLAGAGGYNEQFF. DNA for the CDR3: TGCGCCAGCAGCTTGGCCGGAGCGGGAGGCTACAATGAGCAGTTCTTC.

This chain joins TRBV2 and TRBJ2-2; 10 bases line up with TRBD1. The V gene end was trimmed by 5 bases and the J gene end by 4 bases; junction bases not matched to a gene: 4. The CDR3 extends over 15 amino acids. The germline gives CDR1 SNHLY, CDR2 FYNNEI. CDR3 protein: CASSRQGAATGELFF. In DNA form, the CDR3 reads TGTGCCAGCAGTAGACAGGGGGCTGCCACCGGGGAGCTGTTTTTT.

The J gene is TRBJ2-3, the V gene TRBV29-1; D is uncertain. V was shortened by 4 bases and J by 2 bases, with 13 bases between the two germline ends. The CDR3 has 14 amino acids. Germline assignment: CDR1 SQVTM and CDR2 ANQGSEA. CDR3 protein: CSVVRQIITDTQYF. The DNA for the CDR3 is TGCAGCGTTGTCCGTCAGATTATCACAGATACGCAGTATTTT.

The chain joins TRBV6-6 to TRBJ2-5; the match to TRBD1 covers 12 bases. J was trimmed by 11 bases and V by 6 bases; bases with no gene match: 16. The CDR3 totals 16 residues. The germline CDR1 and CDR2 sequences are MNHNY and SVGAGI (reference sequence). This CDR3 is CASRFSPGQGAREQYF. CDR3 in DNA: TGTGCCAGCAGATTCTCCCCGGGACAGGGGGCGAGAGAGCAGTACTTC.

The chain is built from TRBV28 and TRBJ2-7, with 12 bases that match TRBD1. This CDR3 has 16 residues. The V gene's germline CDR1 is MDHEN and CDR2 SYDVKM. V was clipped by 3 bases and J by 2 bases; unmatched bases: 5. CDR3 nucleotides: TGTGCCAGCAGTTTCAGGGACAGGGGGCCCCCCTACGAGCAGTACTTC. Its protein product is CASSFRDRGPPYEQYF.

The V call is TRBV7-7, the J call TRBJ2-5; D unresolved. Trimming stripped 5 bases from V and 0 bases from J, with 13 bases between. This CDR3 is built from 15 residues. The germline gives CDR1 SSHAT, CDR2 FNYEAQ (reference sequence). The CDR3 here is CASSAVLSNQETQYF. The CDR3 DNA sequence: TGTGCCAGCAGCGCCGTACTGTCAAACCAAGAGACCCAGTACTTC.

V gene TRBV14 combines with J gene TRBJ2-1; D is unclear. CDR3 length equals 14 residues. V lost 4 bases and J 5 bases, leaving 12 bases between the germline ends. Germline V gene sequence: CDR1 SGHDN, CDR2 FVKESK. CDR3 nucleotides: TGTGCCAGCAGCCGCCTAGTAGTTGACAATGAGCAGTTCTTC. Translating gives CASSRLVVDNEQFF. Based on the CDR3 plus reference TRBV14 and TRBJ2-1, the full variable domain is EAGVTQFPSHSVIEKGQTVTLRCDPISGHDNLYWYRRVMGKEIKFLLHFVKESKQDESGMPNNRFLAERTGGTYSTLKVQPAELEDSGVYFCASSRLVVDNEQFFGPGTRLTVL.

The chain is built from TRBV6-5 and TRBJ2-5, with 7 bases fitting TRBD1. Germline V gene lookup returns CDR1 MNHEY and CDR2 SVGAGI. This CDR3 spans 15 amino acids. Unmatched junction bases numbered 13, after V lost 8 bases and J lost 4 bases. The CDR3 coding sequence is TGTGCCAGCCGCGTACAGGGGAGTCAGACAGAGACCCAGTACTTC. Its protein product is CASRVQGSQTETQYF.

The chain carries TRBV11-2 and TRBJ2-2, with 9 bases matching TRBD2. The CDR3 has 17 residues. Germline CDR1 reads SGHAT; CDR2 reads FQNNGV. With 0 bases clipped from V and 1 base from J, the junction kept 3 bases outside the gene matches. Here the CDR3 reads CASSLDLLAGNTGELFF. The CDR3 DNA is TGTGCCAGCAGCTTAGATCTACTAGCGGGGAACACCGGGGAGCTGTTTTTT.

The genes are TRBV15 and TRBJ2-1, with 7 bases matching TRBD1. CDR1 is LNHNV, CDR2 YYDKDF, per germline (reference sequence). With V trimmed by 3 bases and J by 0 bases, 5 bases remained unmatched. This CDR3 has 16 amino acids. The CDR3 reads CATSRATGVSYNEQFF. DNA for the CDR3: TGTGCCACCAGCAGGGCAACAGGGGTCTCCTACAATGAGCAGTTCTTC.

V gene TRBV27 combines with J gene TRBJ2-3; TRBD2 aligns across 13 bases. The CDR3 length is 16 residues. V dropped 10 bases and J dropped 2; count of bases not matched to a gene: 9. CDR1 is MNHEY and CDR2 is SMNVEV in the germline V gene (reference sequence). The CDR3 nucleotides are TGTGCCACCGCGAGACTAGCGGGGGGACTCACAGATACGCAGTATTTT. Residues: CATARLAGGLTDTQYF.

For the CDR3, the DNA is TGCGCCAGCAGCCAAGCCCGGACAGGGGAGGACACTGAAGCTTTCTTT. The encoded protein is CASSQARTGEDTEAFF. V usage is TRBV4-1 and J usage is TRBJ1-1; 9 bases line up with TRBD1. In germline, CDR1 is MGHRA, CDR2 YSYEKL. The J segment lost 3 bases and the V segment lost 1 base, leaving 6 bases of the junction unmatched. CDR3 length: 16 residues.

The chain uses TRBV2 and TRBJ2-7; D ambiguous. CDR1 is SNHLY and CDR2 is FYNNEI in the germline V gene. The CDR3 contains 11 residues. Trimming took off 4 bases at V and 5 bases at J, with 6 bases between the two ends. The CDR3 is CASSGADEQYF. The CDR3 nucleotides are TGTGCCAGCAGTGGGGCCGACGAGCAGTACTTC.

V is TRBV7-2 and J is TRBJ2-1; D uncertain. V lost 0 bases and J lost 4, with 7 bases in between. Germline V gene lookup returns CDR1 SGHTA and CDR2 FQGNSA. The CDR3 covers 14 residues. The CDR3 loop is CASSLATEYNEQFF. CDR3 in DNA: TGTGCCAGCAGCTTAGCGACGGAGTACAATGAGCAGTTCTTC.

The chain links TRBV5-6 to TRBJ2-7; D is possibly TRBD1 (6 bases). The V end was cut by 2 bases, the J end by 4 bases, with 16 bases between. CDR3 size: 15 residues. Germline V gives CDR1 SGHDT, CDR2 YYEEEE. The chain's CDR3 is CASSFGLGAAYEQYF. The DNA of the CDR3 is TGTGCCAGCAGCTTCGGGCTGGGGGCGGCTTACGAGCAGTACTTC.

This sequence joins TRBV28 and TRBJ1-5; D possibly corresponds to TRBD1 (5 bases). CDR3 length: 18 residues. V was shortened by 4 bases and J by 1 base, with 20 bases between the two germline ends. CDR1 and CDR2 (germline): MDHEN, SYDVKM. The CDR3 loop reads CASSSPGRGRRSNQPQHF. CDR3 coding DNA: TGTGCCAGCAGTTCCCCGGGACGGGGGAGAAGGAGCAATCAGCCCCAGCATTTT.